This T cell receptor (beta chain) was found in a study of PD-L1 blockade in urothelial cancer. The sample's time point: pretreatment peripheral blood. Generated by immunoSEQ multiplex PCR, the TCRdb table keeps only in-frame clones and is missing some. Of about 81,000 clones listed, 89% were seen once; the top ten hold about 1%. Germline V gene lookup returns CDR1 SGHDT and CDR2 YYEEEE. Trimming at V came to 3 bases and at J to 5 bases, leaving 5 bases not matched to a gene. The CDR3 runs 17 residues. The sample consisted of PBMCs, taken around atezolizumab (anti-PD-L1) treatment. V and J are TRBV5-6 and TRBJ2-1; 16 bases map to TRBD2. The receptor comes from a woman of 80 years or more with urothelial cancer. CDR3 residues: CASSSGTSGREHNEQFF. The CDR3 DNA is TGTGCCAGCAGCTCCGGGACTAGCGGGAGGGAGCACAATGAGCAGTTCTTC.